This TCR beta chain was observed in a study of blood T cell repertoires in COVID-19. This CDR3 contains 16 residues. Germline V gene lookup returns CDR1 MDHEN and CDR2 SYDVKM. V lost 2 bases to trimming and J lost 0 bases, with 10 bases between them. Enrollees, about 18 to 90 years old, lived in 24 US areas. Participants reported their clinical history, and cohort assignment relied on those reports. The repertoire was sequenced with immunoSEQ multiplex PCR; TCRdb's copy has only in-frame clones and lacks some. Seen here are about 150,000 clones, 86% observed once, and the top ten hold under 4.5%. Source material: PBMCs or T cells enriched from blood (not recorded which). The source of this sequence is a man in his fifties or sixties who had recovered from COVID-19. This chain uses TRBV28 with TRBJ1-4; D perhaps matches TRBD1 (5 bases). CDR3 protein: CASSLRGPATNEKLFF. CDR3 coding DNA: TGTGCCAGCAGTTTAAGGGGTCCGGCAACTAATGAAAAACTGTTTTTT.